These 14 T cell receptor beta chains were sequenced from one sample in a study of T cell responses to AZD1222 COVID-19 vaccine. Measured with immunoSEQ multiplex PCR; TCRdb has only the in-frame clones, and not every one. The sample contains 90,000 to 130,000 clones, about 85% of which appear only once. The specimen was peripheral blood, collected on day 0 of AZD1222 vaccination. All receptors come from an adult in good health.

The chain carries TRBV28 and TRBJ1-2, with TRBD1 matching 12 bases. Losses at the gene ends were 6 bases for V and 4 bases for J; bases not matched to a gene: 9. The CDR3 has 16 amino acids. Germline CDR1 and CDR2: MDHEN and SYDVKM. DNA of the CDR3: TGTGCCAGCAGAACGTCCGGGACAGGGGGCATCTATGGCTACACCTTC. Its translation: CASRTSGTGGIYGYTF.

This clone was observed once. The V gene is TRBV3-1 (or the pseudogene TRBV3-2), the J gene TRBJ2-7; perhaps TRBD1 as D (6 bases). Germline lookup yields CDR1 LGHDT and CDR2 YNNKEL (reference sequence). The V end lost 0 bases, the J end lost 5 bases, and 20 bases lay between the germline ends. CDR3 length equals 17 residues. CDR3 DNA sequence: TGTGCCAGCAGCCAAGATGATACAGGAACAGGGTTCCACGAGCAGTACTTC. Protein: CASSQDDTGTGFHEQYF.

This clone appeared once. V and J are TRBV11-2 and TRBJ2-1, with TRBD1 matching 8 bases. Germline V CDR1 and CDR2: SGHAT, FQNNGV. The trim removed 0 bases at V and 2 bases at J, leaving 3 bases unmatched. This CDR3 is 16 amino acids long. In DNA form, the CDR3 reads TGTGCCAGCAGCTTAGACGTGGACAGGGCCTACAATGAGCAGTTCTTC. Translated, it gives CASSLDVDRAYNEQFF.

In regard to this clone: The junction differs from germline at one of its ends, possibly a read error. The chain joins TRBV7-7 to TRBJ2-5; 7 bases are shared with TRBD2. The CDR3 length is 14 residues. Germline-derived CDR1 and CDR2 are SSHAT and FNYEAQ (reference sequence). The CDR3 coding sequence is TGTGCTAGCAGCTGGGGGGGGTCAGGAGAGACCCAGTACTTC. Amino acids: CASSWGGSGETQYF.

The V and J genes are TRBV27 and TRBJ1-4; D gene uncertain. The CDR3 extends over 13 amino acids. The germline V and J ends were trimmed by 2 bases and 5 bases, with 6 bases remaining between them. Germline CDR1 is MNHEY and CDR2 is SMNVEV (reference sequence). CDR3 coding DNA: TGTGCCAGCAGTTTACGCGGGAATGAAAAACTGTTTTTT. Protein product: CASSLRGNEKLFF.

CDR3 bases: TGCAGCGTTGGGAGCAATGAGCAGTTCTTC. This sequence encodes CSVGSNEQFF. This chain joins TRBV29-1 and TRBJ2-1; D not resolved. The V and J ends lost 4 bases and 6 bases respectively, with 4 bases between them. The CDR3 extends over 10 amino acids. The germline V gene encodes CDR1 SQVTM and CDR2 ANQGSEA.

This clone was detected only a few times. In DNA, the CDR3 is TGTGCCAGCAGGGCCGAAGGGCAAGAGACCCAGTACTTC. Its protein product is CASRAEGQETQYF. V and J are TRBV3-1 (or the pseudogene TRBV3-2) and TRBJ2-5; D uncertain. The CDR3 has 13 amino acids. The ends were cut back, 6 bases at V and 2 bases at J, with 10 bases in the middle. The germline CDR1 and CDR2 sequences are LGHDT and YNNKEL (reference sequence).

In its sample, this clone was seen once. V and J are TRBV3-1 (or the pseudogene TRBV3-2) and TRBJ1-2, with D possibly TRBD1 on 5 matching bases. In germline, CDR1 is LGHDT, CDR2 YNNKEL (reference sequence). This CDR3 spans 14 amino acids. Trimming shortened V by 7 bases and J by 8 bases, and 20 bases separated the two germline ends. The CDR3 bases are TGTGCCAGCAACGACGCCGGGACCGAGGCCGGCTACACCTTC. This translates into CASNDAGTEAGYTF.

This clone was picked up a small number of times. V and J are TRBV6-5 and TRBJ2-1, with D tentatively TRBD2 (5 bases). The CDR3 contains 15 residues. Germline V gene sequence: CDR1 MNHEY, CDR2 SVGAGI. V dropped 2 bases and J dropped 8 bases, with 16 bases sitting between them. CDR3 amino acids: CASSYGNSLGDEQFF. The CDR3 bases are TGTGCCAGCAGTTACGGCAACTCCCTCGGGGATGAGCAGTTCTTC.

This chain joins TRBV4-1 and TRBJ2-1; 11 nucleotides align to TRBD2. Trimming took 4 bases from V and 8 from J; bases not matched to a gene: 10. The CDR3 extends over 16 amino acids. Germline V gene lookup returns CDR1 MGHRA and CDR2 YSYEKL. CDR3 sequence reads: CASSLSTSGSYDEQFF. Written as DNA, the CDR3 is TGCGCCAGCAGCCTGAGCACTAGCGGGAGTTATGATGAGCAGTTCTTC.

V is TRBV3-1 (or the pseudogene TRBV3-2) and J is TRBJ2-1; 7 positions agree with TRBD2. After removal of 1 base from V and 7 bases from J, the junction contained 7 bases not matched to a gene. Germline V gene sequence: CDR1 LGHDT, CDR2 YNNKEL (reference sequence). This CDR3 is 15 amino acids long. CDR3 nucleotide sequence: TGTGCCAGCAGCCAAGCGGCGCTAGCGGAAAATGAGCAGTTCTTC. It translates to CASSQAALAENEQFF.

The rearrangement uses TRBV23-1 and TRBJ2-7; D ambiguous. TRBV23-1 is an ORF for which the function is uncertain. This CDR3 has 16 amino acids. V was cut by 2 bases and J by 0 bases, with 14 bases left in between. The CDR3 here is CASSQPEPLYSYEQYF. CDR3 DNA sequence: TGCGCCAGCAGTCAACCAGAGCCACTTTACTCCTACGAGCAGTACTTC.

The chain couples TRBV11-3 to TRBJ2-5; 7 bases match TRBD1. Germline V lookup: CDR1 SGHNT, CDR2 YENEEA. CDR3 length equals 13 residues. The ends lost 3 bases at V and 2 bases at J; junction bases unmatched: 0. CDR3 nucleotides: TGTGCCAGCAGCTTGGACAGGCAAGAGACCCAGTACTTC. It codes for CASSLDRQETQYF.

V usage is TRBV7-9 and J usage is TRBJ2-5, with D unresolved. CDR1 and CDR2 (germline): SEHNR, FQNEAQ (reference sequence). This CDR3 contains 13 residues. V lost 5 bases and J 10 bases, leaving 17 bases between the germline ends. CDR3: CASSVLLGRNQYF. The CDR3 DNA reads as TGTGCCAGCAGCGTTTTGTTGGGTAGGAACCAGTACTTC. Based on the CDR3 plus reference TRBV7-9 and TRBJ2-5, the full variable domain is DTGVSQNPRHKITKRGQNVTFRCDPISEHNRLYWYRQTLGQGPEFLTYFQNEAQLEKSRLLSDRFSAERPKGSFSTLEIQRTEQGDSAMYLCASSVLLGRNQYFGPGTRLLVL.